This TCR beta chain came from a study of CXCR3 chemokines and chemotherapy response in bladder cancer (dated by TCRdb to between 2021 and 2023). Background for the entire study: The study examined whether intratumoral CXCR3 chemokine system activity predicted chemotherapy response in human bladder cancer.

The CDR3, from cysteine to phenylalanine, totals 17 residues. Left in the record is the CDR3 DNA by itself, 51 bases read in frame from the first base. V is cut by 4 bases and J by 5 bases, and the space between the germline ends is 25 bases. CDR1 and CDR2 are drawn from the germline V gene: SGHRS, YFSETQ. The sample holds many counts of this clonotype. Its antigen target is currently unknown. No quality values exist for individual bases; no much larger clone is one base distant. The library was generated by PCR. The sequencer listed for this sample is Illumina HiSeq 2500. In TCRdb, the public reads were trimmed at Q25 with fastp and aligned with MiXCR, with productive beta chains retained. Identical CDR3 proteins give one entry, which carries the most common genes and DNA. For this sample there are 7,000 to 9,500 distinct CDR3 sequences; 20% to 25% appear just once. 8.5% to 9% of the sample belongs to the ten largest clones.

The sequence was obtained from a human donor with bladder cancer that did not respond to neoadjuvant chemotherapy. The biological material was taken from a patient whose treatment included neoadjuvant chemotherapy. This sequence uses TRBV5-1 and TRBJ2-7; TRBD2 could be the D gene, as 6 bases match. The CDR3 region: CASSPSPAGTDFHEQYF. The nucleotides are TGCGCCAGCAGCCCAAGCCCTGCCGGGACTGATTTCCACGAGCAGTACTTC.